The 10 T cell receptor beta chains reported below all come from one sample, sequenced in a study of cytomegalovirus exposure and HLA in healthy donors. PCR involved 60 Vbeta and 13 Jbeta primers. TCRdb keeps only in-frame clones here, not all; method: immunoSEQ multiplex PCR. The sample consists of around 180,000 clones, roughly 81% of them appearing once. Sequenced input: PBMCs. The receptors shown here come from a girl between 5 and 17 years old in good health and CMV-seropositive.

The V call is TRBV2, the J call TRBJ2-2, with D maybe TRBD1 (5 bases). Germline-derived CDR1 and CDR2 are SNHLY and FYNNEI. Trimming pared 7 bases from V and 0 bases from J, leaving 15 bases between. This CDR3 is built from 16 residues. The CDR3 loop is CASTPQGSTNTGELFF. As DNA, the CDR3 is TGTGCCAGCACGCCTCAGGGCTCCACGAACACCGGGGAGCTGTTTTTT.

V and J are TRBV4-2 and TRBJ1-2, with D perhaps TRBD1 (5 bases). CDR3 length: 14 amino acids. Germline V CDR1 and CDR2: LGHNA, YNFKEQ. V was cut by 0 bases and J by 7 bases, with 12 bases left in between. CDR3 sequence (DNA): TGTGCCAGCAGCCAAGAGGTGCAGGGCACTGGCTACACCTTC. Its translation: CASSQEVQGTGYTF.

This chain uses TRBV9 with TRBJ1-1; a possible D gene is TRBD1 (5 bases). Trimming removed 7 bases from V and 2 bases from J, with 12 bases in between. Germline V gives CDR1 SGDLS, CDR2 YYNGEE. The CDR3 length is 13 residues. The CDR3 coding sequence is TGTGCCAGCTCAGAGACAGAAAACACTGAAGCTTTCTTT. Translated, it gives CASSETENTEAFF. Supplemented by reference TRBV9 and TRBJ1-1, the full variable domain reads DSGVTQTPKHLITATGQRVTLRCSPRSGDLSVYWYQQSLDQGLQFLIQYYNGEERAKGNILERFSAQQFPDLHSELNLSSLELGDSALYFCASSETENTEAFFGQGTRLTVV.

The gene calls are TRBV10-1 and TRBJ1-1, with D perhaps matching TRBD1 (5 bases). The CDR3 has 14 residues. The germline V and J ends were trimmed by 0 bases and 6 bases, with 11 bases remaining between them. Germline CDR1 reads WNHNN; CDR2 reads SYGVQD (reference sequence). This CDR3 reads CASSESAGRPEAFF. The DNA of the CDR3 is TGCGCCAGCAGTGAGTCGGCAGGGAGGCCTGAAGCTTTCTTT.

This rearrangement joins TRBV18 to TRBJ1-3, with TRBD1 identical over 12 bases. V was clipped by 5 bases and J by 4 bases; unmatched bases: 9. The CDR3 runs to 17 residues. The germline CDR1 and CDR2 sequences are KGHSH and LQKENI. The CDR3 nucleotides read TGTGCCAGCTCATCTACAACCGGGACAGGGGGCGGAAACACCATATATTTT. It is translated as CASSSTTGTGGGNTIYF.

This clone has more than one count but fewer than ten. J is TRBJ2-5 and V is TRBV6-5; perhaps TRBD2 as D (6 bases). Trimming shortened V by 6 bases and J by 5 bases, and 19 bases separated the two germline ends. The germline V gene has CDR1 MNHEY and CDR2 SVGAGI. This CDR3 has 15 amino acids. Here the CDR3 DNA reads TGTGCCAGCAGCCGGAACCGGGACTCCCAGGAGACCCAGTACTTC. Its protein product is CASSRNRDSQETQYF.

J is TRBJ2-2 and V is TRBV6-5, with a tentative D call TRBD2 (6 bases). Trimming cost V 2 bases and J 2 bases, with 9 bases left between them. The V gene's germline CDR1 is MNHEY and CDR2 SVGAGI. The CDR3 runs to 15 residues. CDR3 bases: TGTGCCAGCAGTTACCGGGGGTCTAACACCGGGGAGCTGTTTTTT. Amino acids: CASSYRGSNTGELFF.

The chain employs TRBV19 and TRBJ1-2; the D gene is possibly TRBD1 (5 bases). There are 15 residues in the CDR3. The germline V gene has CDR1 LNHDA and CDR2 SQIVND (reference sequence). V was trimmed by 4 bases and J by 3 bases, leaving 15 bases between them. CDR3 amino acids: CASSTLGGRHYGYTF. CDR3 nucleotide sequence: TGTGCCAGTAGTACCCTGGGGGGGAGGCACTATGGCTACACCTTC.

In this sample, this clone turned up once. This chain uses TRBV7-8 with TRBJ1-4; 7 bases line up with TRBD1. Germline CDR1 reads SGHVS; CDR2 reads FQNEAQ. V was clipped by 5 bases and J by 12 bases; unmatched bases: 9. This CDR3 spans 13 amino acids. CDR3 sequence (DNA): TGTGCCAGCAGCCTAGGGGGCAGGGAAGAACTGTTTTTT. Translation: CASSLGGREELFF.

The V call is TRBV6-1, the J call TRBJ1-1; weak D call: TRBD1 (5 bases). V was cut by 7 bases and J by 7 bases, with 19 bases left in between. The CDR3 runs to 14 residues. Germline assignment: CDR1 MNHNS and CDR2 SASEGT. The CDR3 region is CASTHGASPDEAFF. The CDR3 region has the DNA TGTGCCAGCACCCATGGGGCGAGCCCCGATGAAGCTTTCTTT.